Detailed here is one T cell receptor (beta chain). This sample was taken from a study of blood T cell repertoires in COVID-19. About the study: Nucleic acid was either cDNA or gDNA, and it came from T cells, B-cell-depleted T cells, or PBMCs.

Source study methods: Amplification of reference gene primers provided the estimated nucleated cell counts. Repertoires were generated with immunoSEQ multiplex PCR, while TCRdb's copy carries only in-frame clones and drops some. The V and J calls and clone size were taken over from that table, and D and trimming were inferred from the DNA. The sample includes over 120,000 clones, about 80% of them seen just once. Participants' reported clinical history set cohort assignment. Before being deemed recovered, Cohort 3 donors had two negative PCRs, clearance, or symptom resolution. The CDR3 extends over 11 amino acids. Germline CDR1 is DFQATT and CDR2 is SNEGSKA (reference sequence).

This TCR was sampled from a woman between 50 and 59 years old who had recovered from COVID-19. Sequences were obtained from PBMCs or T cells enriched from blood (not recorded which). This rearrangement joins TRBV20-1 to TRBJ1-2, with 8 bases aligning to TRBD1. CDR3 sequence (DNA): TGCATCGGACAGGGAAACTATGGCTACACCTTC. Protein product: CIGQGNYGYTF.